The 30 T cell receptor beta chains given below trace back to one sample, sequenced in a study of blood T cell repertoires in COVID-19. The table came from immunoSEQ multiplex PCR; TCRdb's copy has only in-frame clones and leaves some out. The data hold 200,000 or so clones, with 85% to 90% observed a single time. The specimen was peripheral blood. The receptors here all came from a woman aged 45-59 years with acute or convalescent COVID-19.

The count of this clone is one. The rearrangement links TRBV19 to TRBJ2-1; possibly TRBD2 for D (6 bases). The CDR3 extends over 15 amino acids. Germline CDR1 reads LNHDA; CDR2 reads SQIVND (reference sequence). V was trimmed by 9 bases and J by 2 bases, leaving 17 bases between them. The CDR3: CASSNGGVPYNEQFF. CDR3 nucleotide sequence: TGTGCCAGCTCTAACGGCGGGGTCCCCTACAATGAGCAGTTCTTC.

V usage is TRBV5-1 and J usage is TRBJ2-7; TRBD1 matches at 11 bases. CDR3 length equals 14 residues. Germline V lookup: CDR1 SGHRS, CDR2 YFSETQ. V trimming: 2 bases; J trimming: 9 bases; junction bases outside the gene matches: 7. DNA of the CDR3: TGCGCCAGCAGCTTCTGGACAGGGGGCCTCGTGCAGTACTTC. Translation gives CASSFWTGGLVQYF.

The V and J genes are TRBV19 and TRBJ1-1; D unresolved. Trimming removed 7 bases at V and 1 base at J, with 19 bases between. Germline assignment: CDR1 LNHDA and CDR2 SQIVND (reference sequence). The CDR3 is 16 amino acids. CDR3: CASKEGSGPENTEAFF. The CDR3 DNA reads TGTGCCAGTAAGGAGGGCTCAGGTCCGGAGAACACTGAAGCTTTCTTT.

The chain links TRBV4-2 to TRBJ1-1, with D unresolved. CDR1 LGHNA and CDR2 YNFKEQ come from the germline V gene. The CDR3 has 13 amino acids. Trimming took 11 bases from V and 1 from J, leaving 14 bases between them. The CDR3 bases are TGTGCCTGCGGTCCGTCGAAGAACACTGAAGCTTTCTTT. Translated, it gives CACGPSKNTEAFF.

The genes are TRBV5-6 and TRBJ1-2; maybe TRBD1 (5 bases). V dropped 0 bases and J dropped 0 bases, with 18 bases sitting between them. Germline CDR1 SGHDT, CDR2 YYEEEE. The CDR3 totals 18 residues. Here the CDR3 reads CASSLVGARLLANYGYTF. CDR3 nucleotides: TGTGCCAGCAGCTTGGTAGGGGCGCGACTTTTAGCTAACTATGGCTACACCTTC.

V is TRBV29-1 and J is TRBJ2-7; TRBD1 matches 9 bases. This CDR3 comprises 14 residues. Germline V CDR1 and CDR2: SQVTM, ANQGSEA. V shed 2 bases and J 3 bases; nucleotides not matched to a gene: 5. The CDR3 here is CSVEKGQGGYEQYF. The CDR3 nucleotides are TGCAGCGTTGAAAAGGGACAGGGCGGCTACGAGCAGTACTTC.

The V call is TRBV7-3, the J call TRBJ1-5; D is possibly TRBD1 (5 bases). V was clipped by 5 bases and J by 6 bases, with 11 bases between them. The CDR3 covers 13 residues. Germline CDR1 is SGHTA and CDR2 is FQGTGA. CDR3 nucleotides: TGTGCCAGCAGCCCAGGGTTAGGTCAGCCCCAGCATTTT. This sequence encodes CASSPGLGQPQHF.

This chain connects TRBV18 to TRBJ2-3; 10 bases are a match to TRBD2. V trimming: 5 bases; J trimming: 6 bases; junction bases outside the gene matches: 5. This CDR3 comprises 14 residues. The V gene's germline CDR1 is KGHSH and CDR2 LQKENI. The DNA of the CDR3 is TGTGCCAGCTCAACGACTAGCGGGTTGGATACGCAGTATTTT. This codes for CASSTTSGLDTQYF.

The V gene is TRBV28, the J gene TRBJ1-5; TRBD1 matches 7 bases. Germline CDR1 is MDHEN and CDR2 is SYDVKM. CDR3 size: 17 residues. The junction had 15 bases not matched to a gene; V was cut back by 6 bases and J by 4 bases. CDR3: CASRGQAAGDENQPQHF. The CDR3 DNA sequence: TGTGCCAGCAGAGGACAGGCCGCAGGGGATGAGAATCAGCCCCAGCATTTT. Together with reference TRBV28 and TRBJ1-5, the CDR3 gives the full variable domain: DVKVTQSSRYLVKRTGEKVFLECVQDMDHENMFWYRQDPGLGLRLIYFSYDVKMKEKGDIPEGYSVSREKKERFSLILESASTNQTSMYLCASRGQAAGDENQPQHFGDGTRLSIL.

V gene TRBV2 combines with J gene TRBJ1-1; the match to TRBD1 covers 7 bases. The J segment lost 13 bases and the V segment lost 5 bases, leaving 7 bases of the junction unmatched. The CDR3 length is 11 residues. The germline V gene encodes CDR1 SNHLY and CDR2 FYNNEI. Written as DNA, the CDR3 is TGTGCCAGCAGTTACGGACAGGAGGTTTTCTTT. Amino acid sequence: CASSYGQEVFF.

The rearrangement links TRBV6-5 to TRBJ2-2; the D gene is possibly TRBD1 (6 bases). V gave up 6 bases and J gave up 6 bases, with 8 bases separating them. Germline CDR1 is MNHEY and CDR2 is SVGAGI. The CDR3 spans 12 residues. DNA for the CDR3: TGTGCCAGCAGGGACAGTTCCGGGGAGCTGTTTTTT. It codes for CASRDSSGELFF.

The chain combines TRBV11-2 with TRBJ1-2; D gene ambiguous. The CDR3 sequence is 13 residues long. V lost 5 bases and J lost 0, with 7 bases in between. From germline, CDR1 is SGHAT and CDR2 FQNNGV. CDR3: CASSRGPNYGYTF. The DNA for the CDR3 is TGTGCCAGCAGCCGGGGTCCTAACTATGGCTACACCTTC. Complete variable domain (other parts from reference TRBV11-2 and TRBJ1-2): EAGVAQSPRYKIIEKRQSVAFWCNPISGHATLYWYQQILGQGPKLLIQFQNNGVVDDSQLPKDRFSAERLKGVDSTLKIQPAKLEDSAVYLCASSRGPNYGYTFGSGTRLTVV.

This sequence joins TRBV19 and TRBJ2-5; D is perhaps TRBD2 (6 bases). V dropped 1 base and J dropped 4 bases, with 13 bases sitting between them. The CDR3 length is 15 residues. Looked up from germline, CDR1 is LNHDA and CDR2 is SQIVND (reference sequence). The DNA of the CDR3 is TGTGCCAGTAGTATAGTCGCTGGGACTGGAGAGACCCAGTACTTC. As protein: CASSIVAGTGETQYF.

This chain connects TRBV10-3 to TRBJ1-2, with a weak D call TRBD1 (6 bases). Trimming shortened V by 2 bases and J by 6 bases, and 16 bases separated the two germline ends. The CDR3 spans 15 residues. Germline lookup yields CDR1 ENHRY and CDR2 SYGVKD. The CDR3 is CAISETSRGGHGYTF. CDR3 DNA sequence: TGTGCCATCAGTGAGACGTCCAGGGGCGGACATGGCTACACCTTC.

This clone was observed once. The genes are TRBV18 and TRBJ2-1; 9 nucleotides match TRBD1. CDR3 length: 14 residues. Per germline, CDR1 KGHSH and CDR2 LQKENI. V trimming: 1 base; J trimming: 6 bases; junction bases outside the gene matches: 1. CDR3 sequence reads: CASSPRDRANEQFF. In nucleotides, the CDR3 is TGTGCCAGCTCACCACGGGACAGGGCCAATGAGCAGTTCTTC.

The genes are TRBV15 and TRBJ2-5; a possible D gene is TRBD2 (5 bases). This CDR3 spans 16 amino acids. V lost 3 bases, J lost 0 bases, and 14 bases lay in between. Germline V lookup: CDR1 LNHNV, CDR2 YYDKDF (reference sequence). In DNA form, the CDR3 reads TGTGCCACCAGCAGGGAAAGGCCCGGGAACCAAGAGACCCAGTACTTC. Its protein product is CATSRERPGNQETQYF.

This rearrangement joins TRBV6-5 to TRBJ1-5; D not certain. The CDR3 has 13 amino acids. Looked up from germline, CDR1 is MNHEY and CDR2 is SVGAGI. The ends were cut back, 0 bases at V and 4 bases at J, with 4 bases in the middle. The CDR3 sequence is CASSYSENQPQHF. The DNA of the CDR3 is TGTGCCAGCAGTTACTCTGAGAATCAGCCCCAGCATTTT.

The J gene is TRBJ2-2, the V gene TRBV19; 7 bases match TRBD2. The length of the CDR3 is 16 residues. Trimming cost V 3 bases and J 5 bases; bases outside gene matches: 9. CDR1 LNHDA and CDR2 SQIVND come from the germline V gene (reference sequence). CDR3 DNA: TGTGCCAGTAGTATCCTGGCTAGCGGAGTGACCGGGGAGCTGTTTTTT. This gives the protein CASSILASGVTGELFF. Based on the CDR3 plus reference TRBV19 and TRBJ2-2, the full variable domain is DGGITQSPKYLFRKEGQNVTLSCEQNLNHDAMYWYRQDPGQGLRLIYYSQIVNDFQKGDIAEGYSVSREKKESFPLTVTSAQKNPTAFYLCASSILASGVTGELFFGEGSRLTVL.

This chain connects TRBV5-1 to TRBJ2-3, with 8 bases identical to TRBD2. From germline, CDR1 is SGHRS and CDR2 YFSETQ. With V trimmed by 4 bases and J by 2 bases, 6 bases remained unmatched. The CDR3 has 15 amino acids. The CDR3 is CASSTGLASTDTQYF. The CDR3 coding sequence is TGCGCCAGCAGCACCGGACTAGCCTCCACAGATACGCAGTATTTT.

V and J are TRBV7-2 and TRBJ1-1; 10 bases align to TRBD1. V lost 1 base, J lost 3 bases, and 2 bases stayed unmatched. The length of the CDR3 is 15 residues. The germline V gene encodes CDR1 SGHTA and CDR2 FQGNSA. The CDR3 nucleotides are TGTGCCAGCAGCTTAGGGGGGACAGGGGACACTGAAGCTTTCTTT. This sequence encodes CASSLGGTGDTEAFF.

The V call is TRBV4-1, the J call TRBJ2-7; 9 nucleotides align to TRBD2. The CDR3 has 19 amino acids. V was pared by 0 bases and J by 0 bases, with 12 bases of the junction left unmatched. Germline loops: CDR1 MGHRA, CDR2 YSYEKL. CDR3 DNA: TGCGCCAGCAGCCAAGATTGGGCTAGCGGGACCCTAAGCTCCTACGAGCAGTACTTC. This sequence encodes CASSQDWASGTLSSYEQYF.

V usage is TRBV19 and J usage is TRBJ1-3; 9 bases line up with TRBD1. This CDR3 contains 16 residues. V lost 7 bases, J lost 0 bases, and 7 bases stayed unmatched. Germline-derived CDR1 and CDR2 are LNHDA and SQIVND (reference sequence). The chain's CDR3 is CASIPLTGGSGNTIYF. The CDR3 DNA reads as TGTGCCAGTATCCCTCTGACAGGGGGCTCTGGAAACACCATATATTTT. Supplemented by reference TRBV19 and TRBJ1-3, the full variable domain reads DGGITQSPKYLFRKEGQNVTLSCEQNLNHDAMYWYRQDPGQGLRLIYYSQIVNDFQKGDIAEGYSVSREKKESFPLTVTSAQKNPTAFYLCASIPLTGGSGNTIYFGEGSWLTVV.

This clone was seen a single time. The chain employs TRBV10-3 and TRBJ2-7, with TRBD1 identical over 7 bases. After removal of 4 bases from V and 1 base from J, the junction contained 7 bases not matched to a gene. This CDR3 contains 15 residues. From germline, CDR1 is ENHRY and CDR2 SYGVKD. The CDR3 here is CAISGYRGLSYEQYF. The CDR3 coding sequence is TGTGCCATCAGTGGATACAGGGGCCTTTCCTACGAGCAGTACTTC.

CDR3 sequence (DNA): TGTGCCTGGAGTGTCGGGACAAGGGTAACAGATACGCAGTATTTT. Encoded protein: CAWSVGTRVTDTQYF. This sequence joins TRBV30 and TRBJ2-3, with a weak D call TRBD1 (6 bases). V gave up 0 bases and J gave up 3 bases, with 13 bases separating them. CDR3 length: 15 amino acids. From germline, CDR1 is GTSNPN and CDR2 SVGIG (reference sequence). The full variable domain, its missing parts supplied by reference TRBV30 and TRBJ2-3, is SQTIHQWPATLVQPVGSPLSLECTVEGTSNPNLYWYRQAAGRGLQLLFYSVGIGQISSEVPQNLSASRPQDRQFILSSKKLLLSDSGFYLCAWSVGTRVTDTQYFGPGTRLTVL.

This chain links TRBV12-3 or TRBV12-4 with TRBJ1-3, with TRBD1 identical over 7 bases. The ends lost 5 bases at V and 2 bases at J; junction bases unmatched: 0. The CDR3 spans 13 residues. Here the CDR3 reads CASSDRAGNTIYF. As DNA, the CDR3 is TGTGCCAGCAGTGACAGGGCTGGAAACACCATATATTTT.

The chain uses TRBV4-2 and TRBJ1-1; D is ambiguous. CDR1 and CDR2 (germline): LGHNA, YNFKEQ. CDR3 size: 14 residues. V lost 0 bases and J 0 bases, leaving 5 bases between the germline ends. The CDR3 is CASSQDPLNTEAFF. The DNA of the CDR3 is TGTGCCAGCAGCCAAGATCCCTTGAACACTGAAGCTTTCTTT.

The chain is built from TRBV14 and TRBJ1-2, with TRBD1 as a possible D gene (6 bases). This CDR3 is built from 17 residues. Germline lookup yields CDR1 SGHDN and CDR2 FVKESK. The V end was cut by 3 bases, the J end by 6 bases, with 23 bases between. The CDR3 spells CASSQYPTGLNKNGYTF. CDR3 coding DNA: TGTGCCAGCAGCCAGTACCCCACAGGGTTGAATAAGAATGGCTACACCTTC.

The chain combines TRBV13 with TRBJ2-7; TRBD1 matches at 10 bases. The V segment lost 5 bases and the J segment 4 bases; nucleotides outside the gene matches: 8. In germline, CDR1 is PRHDT, CDR2 FYEKMQ (reference sequence). The CDR3 sequence is 15 residues long. The CDR3 DNA follows: TGTGCCAGCAGCCCAGACAGGGGGCGCGGATACGAGCAGTACTTC. Its translation is CASSPDRGRGYEQYF.

A few counts support this clone. The genes are TRBV6-2 or TRBV6-3 and TRBJ2-7; D is possibly TRBD2 (5 bases). This CDR3 region has 14 residues. CDR1 MNHEY and CDR2 SVGEGT come from the germline V gene. Trimming shortened V by 2 bases and J by 1 base, and 9 bases separated the two germline ends. The CDR3 sequence: CASSYESGSYEQYF. The CDR3 region has the DNA TGTGCCAGCAGTTACGAAAGCGGATCCTACGAGCAGTACTTC.

The rearrangement uses TRBV7-2 and TRBJ2-7; D uncertain. The CDR3 has 14 residues. The germline V gene has CDR1 SGHTA and CDR2 FQGNSA. Trimming removed 6 bases from V and 4 bases from J, with 16 bases in between. The CDR3 coding sequence is TGTGCCAGCAGTTACATGGCGGTACCGTACGAGCAGTACTTC. Protein product: CASSYMAVPYEQYF.